Following are 27 T cell receptor beta chains from one sample sequenced in a study of beta chain features in type 1 diabetes. General study points: Among all four CD4+ subsets, Type 1 diabetes patients had TCRB CDR3s that were moderately but significantly shorter.

The sequenced template was cDNA made from the entire isolated RNA. Using immunoSEQ multiplex PCR, the repertoire was profiled, and TCRdb retains in-frame clones only, with some absent. Here the sample spans a few hundred thousand clones, roughly a tenth being singletons. No antigen is known for these receptors. Sequenced: naive CD4+ T cells from blood. All receptors derive from a young man with type 1 diabetes.

With respect to this clone: One end of the junction varies from germline; a read error may be responsible. The chain links TRBV9 to TRBJ1-1, with 8 positions matching TRBD1. CDR1 is SGDLS, CDR2 YYNGEE, per germline. This CDR3 is built from 15 residues. The CDR3 here is CASSAQTGVNTEAFF. The CDR3 coding sequence is TGTGCCAGCAGCGCTCAGACAGGGGTGAATACTGAAGCTTTCTTT.

This sequence joins TRBV2 and TRBJ2-7, with D unresolved. Germline V lookup: CDR1 SNHLY, CDR2 FYNNEI. Trimming pared 0 bases from V and 6 bases from J, leaving 12 bases between. The CDR3 length is 14 residues. CDR3 DNA sequence: TGTGCCAGCAGTGAAGCGCTTCGGGTAGGCGAGCAGTACTTC. Protein sequence: CASSEALRVGEQYF.

There are a few counts of this clone. One end of the junction varies from germline; a read error may be responsible. The chain is built from TRBV6-4 and TRBJ2-7; D is unclear. The CDR3 loop spans 14 amino acids. The germline gives CDR1 MRHNA, CDR2 SNTAGT. The DNA for the CDR3 is TGTGCCAGCAGTGAACGGCTGGGCTCCCACGAGCAGTACTTC. This translates into CASSERLGSHEQYF.

There are a few counts of this clone. The gene calls are TRBV5-1 and TRBJ2-2, with 9 bases matching TRBD1. The J segment lost 10 bases and the V segment lost 3 bases, leaving 7 bases of the junction unmatched. The CDR3 extends over 14 amino acids. CDR1 is SGHRS and CDR2 is YFSETQ in the germline V gene. The CDR3 region has the DNA TGCGCCAGCAGCTCGGGACAGGGAGGTCTGGAGCTGTTTTTT. This codes for CASSSGQGGLELFF. The entire variable domain, with the rest obtained from reference TRBV5-1 and TRBJ2-2, is as follows: KAGVTQTPRYLIKTRGQQVTLSCSPISGHRSVSWYQQTPGQGLQFLFEYFSETQRNKGNFPGRFSGRQFSNSRSEMNVSTLELGDSALYLCASSSGQGGLELFFGEGSRLTVL.

V usage is TRBV30 and J usage is TRBJ2-1; the match to TRBD2 covers 9 bases. V trimming: 8 bases; J trimming: 9 bases; junction bases outside the gene matches: 8. The germline CDR1 and CDR2 sequences are GTSNPN and SVGIG (reference sequence). This CDR3 is 12 amino acids long. CDR3 coding DNA: TGTGCCGGGTCTAGCGGGGAGGGTGAGCAGTTCTTC. As protein: CAGSSGEGEQFF.

The V call is TRBV7-8, the J call TRBJ1-5; TRBD1 might be the D (6 bases). CDR3 length equals 16 residues. Trimming stripped 5 bases from V and 3 bases from J, with 17 bases between. The V gene's germline CDR1 is SGHVS and CDR2 FQNEAQ. CDR3: CASSIYRDTVNQPQHF. CDR3 sequence (DNA): TGTGCCAGCAGCATATACCGGGACACCGTCAATCAGCCCCAGCATTTT.

V usage is TRBV4-1 and J usage is TRBJ1-6; TRBD1 aligns across 11 bases. V was pared by 4 bases and J by 6 bases, with 2 bases of the junction left unmatched. The germline gives CDR1 MGHRA, CDR2 YSYEKL. The CDR3 spans 15 residues. Here the CDR3 DNA reads TGCGCCAGCAGCCCCGGACAGGGGGCTAATTCACCCCTCCACTTT. Amino acid sequence: CASSPGQGANSPLHF.

The CDR3 reads CASSPRGIHTGELFF. The CDR3 bases are TGTGCCAGCAGCCCTCGGGGGATCCACACCGGGGAGCTGTTTTTT. The chain links TRBV7-8 to TRBJ2-2; maybe TRBD2 (6 bases). Germline V CDR1 and CDR2: SGHVS, FQNEAQ. The CDR3 extends over 15 amino acids. The V gene lost 5 bases and the J gene lost 3 bases, with 13 bases spanning the gap.

The sample holds a few counts of this clone. The gene calls are TRBV7-8 and TRBJ2-1, with 10 positions matching TRBD1. The germline gives CDR1 SGHVS, CDR2 FQNEAQ. This CDR3 region has 14 residues. V dropped 2 bases and J dropped 8; count of bases not matched to a gene: 3. This CDR3 is CASSLRDRGDEQFF. The CDR3 DNA reads as TGTGCCAGCAGCTTAAGGGACAGGGGCGATGAGCAGTTCTTC.

V and J are TRBV28 and TRBJ2-7; D is ambiguous. The V gene's germline CDR1 is MDHEN and CDR2 SYDVKM. V gave up 4 bases and J gave up 4 bases, with 8 bases separating them. This CDR3 spans 12 amino acids. The DNA of the CDR3 is TGTGCCAGCAGTTCTACTAATTACGAGCAGTACTTC. Protein sequence: CASSSTNYEQYF.

This clone was detected a few times. V is TRBV7-2 and J is TRBJ2-1; 10 bases agree with TRBD2. Germline assignment: CDR1 SGHTA and CDR2 FQGNSA. The junction had 5 bases not matched to a gene; V was cut back by 4 bases and J by 5 bases. CDR3 length: 15 amino acids. The CDR3 here is CASSSIAGGHNEQFF. DNA of the CDR3: TGTGCCAGCAGCTCCATAGCGGGGGGTCACAATGAGCAGTTCTTC.

The chain is built from TRBV4-2 and TRBJ1-5; 8 bases match TRBD1. Trimming at V came to 0 bases and at J to 2 bases, leaving 18 bases not matched to a gene. CDR3 length: 21 residues. Per the germline V gene, CDR1 is LGHNA and CDR2 is YNFKEQ. CDR3 region: CASSQDFRTGRFEIGNQPQHF. The CDR3 region has the DNA TGTGCCAGCAGCCAAGACTTCCGGACAGGGAGGTTTGAGATAGGCAATCAGCCCCAGCATTTT.

The rearrangement joins TRBV4-2 to TRBJ1-6; D ambiguous. The CDR3 extends over 14 amino acids. The V gene's germline CDR1 is LGHNA and CDR2 YNFKEQ. Trimming pared 2 bases from V and 4 bases from J, leaving 6 bases between. CDR3 DNA sequence: TGTGCCAGCAGCCAACCACAGTATAATTCACCCCTCCACTTT. Protein product: CASSQPQYNSPLHF.

In this sample, this clone turned up a few times. The rearrangement uses TRBV25-1 and TRBJ1-5, with TRBD1 as a possible D gene (5 bases). V lost 2 bases and J 2 bases, leaving 10 bases between the germline ends. CDR1 is MGHDK and CDR2 is SYGVNS in the germline V gene. The CDR3 is 15 amino acids. In DNA form, the CDR3 reads TGTGCCAGCAGTGAAGGGGGGTTCGGCAATCAGCCCCAGCATTTT. It encodes CASSEGGFGNQPQHF.

This clone turned up a few times. The genes are TRBV18 and TRBJ2-3, with 8 bases identical to TRBD1. The V gene's germline CDR1 is KGHSH and CDR2 LQKENI. V shed 6 bases, J shed 5 bases, and the junction held 10 bases outside the gene matches. CDR3 length: 15 amino acids. CDR3 bases: TGTGCCAGCTCGTCCTTCGACAGGGGAGGAGATACGCAGTATTTT. The encoded protein is CASSSFDRGGDTQYF.

The rearrangement joins TRBV6-5 to TRBJ1-6; no clear D gene. The CDR3 loop spans 12 amino acids. V lost 4 bases and J 14 bases, leaving 12 bases between the germline ends. The germline V gene encodes CDR1 MNHEY and CDR2 SVGAGI. For the CDR3, the DNA is TGTGCCAGCAGTTTCCGGAGCGGGGCCCTCCACTTT. Translated: CASSFRSGALHF.

The genes are TRBV7-9 and TRBJ1-1; D unclear. This CDR3 has 14 residues. Trimming removed 6 bases from V and 5 bases from J, with 16 bases in between. Germline V gene lookup returns CDR1 SEHNR and CDR2 FQNEAQ (reference sequence). The DNA for the CDR3 is TGTGCCAGCAGGTTCACCGCGGGAGGGACTGAAGCTTTCTTT. Protein product: CASRFTAGGTEAFF. The variable domain in full, with the rest retrieved from reference TRBV7-9 and TRBJ1-1, is DTGVSQNPRHKITKRGQNVTFRCDPISEHNRLYWYRQTLGQGPEFLTYFQNEAQLEKSRLLSDRFSAERPKGSFSTLEIQRTEQGDSAMYLCASRFTAGGTEAFFGQGTRLTVV.

The chain has TRBV6-5 and TRBJ1-4; TRBD1 is a possible D gene (6 bases). The CDR3 totals 14 residues. The V end lost 6 bases, the J end lost 5 bases, and 13 bases lay between the germline ends. From germline, CDR1 is MNHEY and CDR2 SVGAGI. CDR3 bases: TGTGCCAGCAGATTGACAGGACCGAATGAAAAACTGTTTTTT. Translation gives CASRLTGPNEKLFF.

V usage is TRBV7-2 and J usage is TRBJ1-1; D gene unclear. Germline V gene data show CDR1 as SGHTA and CDR2 as FQGNSA. The V and J ends lost 3 bases and 6 bases respectively, with 17 bases between them. The CDR3 covers 15 residues. This chain's CDR3 is CASSFLWEGASEAFF. Written as DNA, the CDR3 is TGTGCCAGCAGCTTCCTCTGGGAGGGCGCATCTGAAGCTTTCTTT.

This rearrangement joins TRBV7-3 to TRBJ2-3; a weak D match, TRBD2 (5 bases). The V end lost 5 bases, the J end lost 5 bases, and 11 bases lay between the germline ends. The CDR3 extends over 13 amino acids. Germline CDR1 reads SGHTA; CDR2 reads FQGTGA. DNA of the CDR3: TGTGCCAGCAGCCCTCGGGGTATAGATACGCAGTATTTT. Protein product: CASSPRGIDTQYF.

The chain has TRBV7-2 and TRBJ2-1, with D possibly TRBD2 on 7 matching bases. Germline CDR1 SGHTA, CDR2 FQGNSA. The V end lost 6 bases, the J end lost 2 bases, and 23 bases lay between the germline ends. The CDR3 has 18 amino acids. The CDR3 spells CASSYNSRGGVPYNEQFF. In DNA form, the CDR3 reads TGTGCCAGCAGTTACAACTCGAGAGGGGGGGTGCCCTACAATGAGCAGTTCTTC.

In its sample, this clone was seen a few times. The chain uses TRBV5-1 and TRBJ2-1; 8 nucleotides agree with TRBD1. The CDR3 consists of 16 residues. Per the germline V gene, CDR1 is SGHRS and CDR2 is YFSETQ. The J segment lost 6 bases and the V segment lost 4 bases, leaving 12 bases of the junction unmatched. This chain's CDR3 is CASSPMTGESVNEQFF. The CDR3 bases are TGCGCCAGCAGCCCGATGACAGGGGAATCGGTCAATGAGCAGTTCTTC.

V and J are TRBV19 and TRBJ1-5; D is perhaps TRBD1 (6 bases). The CDR3 is made up of 15 amino acids. In germline, CDR1 is LNHDA, CDR2 SQIVND (reference sequence). Trimming removed 8 bases from V and 6 bases from J, with 20 bases in between. CDR3 in DNA: TGTGCCAGTCCCCCCAGGGGCAGTTCTGTTCAGCCCCAGCATTTT. Encoded protein: CASPPRGSSVQPQHF.

This clone was observed a few times. This chain links TRBV11-2 with TRBJ1-4; no clear D gene. Trimming removed 2 bases at V and 4 bases at J, with 11 bases between. Germline-derived CDR1 and CDR2 are SGHAT and FQNNGV. The CDR3 runs 15 residues. The CDR3, as DNA: TGTGCCAGCAGCTTACAGGCTGTGATTAATGAAAAACTGTTTTTT. Translating gives CASSLQAVINEKLFF.

In this sample, this clone turned up a few times. The chain is built from TRBV9 and TRBJ2-1; 9 nucleotides align to TRBD2. Trimming removed 4 bases from V and 10 bases from J; junction bases left unmatched: 9. The CDR3 has 14 amino acids. Looked up from germline, CDR1 is SGDLS and CDR2 is YYNGEE. The CDR3 nucleotides read TGTGCCAGCAGCCCCCCCGGCGGGGGGGAAGAGCAGTTCTTC. It yields the protein CASSPPGGGEEQFF.

The V and J genes are TRBV7-3 and TRBJ1-1; D remains unclear. V lost 4 bases to trimming and J lost 4 bases, with 10 bases between them. This CDR3 region has 13 residues. Germline CDR1 is SGHTA and CDR2 is FQGTGA. The CDR3 protein is CASSSQAGTEAFF. The CDR3 bases are TGTGCCAGCAGCTCCCAGGCGGGCACTGAAGCTTTCTTT.

This clone was picked up a small number of times. V usage is TRBV4-1 and J usage is TRBJ1-3; D is unresolved. The CDR3 is 16 amino acids. V shed 0 bases and J shed 0 bases, with 9 bases lying between them. Looked up from germline, CDR1 is MGHRA and CDR2 is YSYEKL. In nucleotides, the CDR3 is TGCGCCAGCAGCCAAGAAAGTACAGCCTCTGGAAACACCATATATTTT. It is translated as CASSQESTASGNTIYF.